The 5 T cell receptor beta chains below were found in one sample sequenced in a study of blood T cell repertoires in COVID-19 (TCRdb year 2020). The protocol used for the library was the immunoSEQ multiplex PCR assay. TCRdb provides this immuneACCESS table in a form limited to in-frame rearrangements. Some clones are lacking; in checked studies, under half of them reflect an unresolved V gene, and why the rest are absent is not known. The sample data list hundreds of thousands of clones, and roughly 88% of these were observed just once. Jointly, the top ten make up 1.4% to 1.5% of the sample. The material sequenced was peripheral blood. The receptors were sampled from a woman aged 25-40 years with active or convalescent COVID-19.

This clone has only one observation. V and J are TRBV6-2 or TRBV6-3 and TRBJ2-7; 14 bases line up with TRBD2. The V segment lost 2 bases and the J segment 7 bases; nucleotides outside the gene matches: 4. The CDR3 loop spans 15 amino acids. CDR1 and CDR2 from the germline V gene are MNHEY and SVGEGT. CDR3 residues: CASSYRTSGGLEQYF. The CDR3 bases are TGTGCCAGCAGTTACCGGACTAGCGGGGGGTTGGAGCAGTACTTC.

V and J are TRBV18 and TRBJ2-7, with 12 bases fitting TRBD1. CDR3 size: 15 residues. Per the germline V gene, CDR1 is KGHSH and CDR2 is LQKENI. J lost 6 bases, V lost 3 bases, and 6 bases had no gene match. DNA for the CDR3: TGTGCCAGCTCACCGGTGGGACAGGGGGCGCTCGAGCAGTACTTC. It translates to CASSPVGQGALEQYF.

This rearrangement joins TRBV10-2 to TRBJ2-4, with D possibly TRBD2 on 5 matching bases. Trimming took off 4 bases at V and 5 bases at J, with 12 bases between the two ends. CDR1 is WSHSY, CDR2 SAAADI, per germline. The CDR3 extends over 14 amino acids. As DNA, the CDR3 is TGCGCCAGCAGTGTACCCGGGATGGAAAACATTCAGTACTTC. It specifies CASSVPGMENIQYF.

This chain connects TRBV2 to TRBJ1-1; 7 nucleotides agree with TRBD1. From germline, CDR1 is SNHLY and CDR2 FYNNEI. CDR3 length: 12 residues. Trimming removed 6 bases from V and 4 bases from J; junction bases left unmatched: 2. In DNA form, the CDR3 reads TGTGCCAGCAGGGCAGGGGGCACTGAAGCTTTCTTT. This sequence encodes CASRAGGTEAFF. Together with reference TRBV2 and TRBJ1-1, the CDR3 gives the full variable domain: EPEVTQTPSHQVTQMGQEVILRCVPISNHLYFYWYRQILGQKVEFLVSFYNNEISEKSEIFDDQFSVERPDGSNFTLKIRSTKLEDSAMYFCASRAGGTEAFFGQGTRLTVV.

There are a few counts of this clone. The chain has TRBV19 and TRBJ1-2; 7 bases are a match to TRBD1. Germline CDR1 is LNHDA and CDR2 is SQIVND (reference sequence). The CDR3 totals 15 residues. V was pared by 6 bases and J by 5 bases, with 12 bases of the junction left unmatched. CDR3 DNA sequence: TGTGCCAGTAGCGGGATGACGACAGGGCGGTATGGCTACACCTTC. Protein product: CASSGMTTGRYGYTF. Supplemented by reference TRBV19 and TRBJ1-2, the full variable domain reads DGGITQSPKYLFRKEGQNVTLSCEQNLNHDAMYWYRQDPGQGLRLIYYSQIVNDFQKGDIAEGYSVSREKKESFPLTVTSAQKNPTAFYLCASSGMTTGRYGYTFGSGTRLTVV.